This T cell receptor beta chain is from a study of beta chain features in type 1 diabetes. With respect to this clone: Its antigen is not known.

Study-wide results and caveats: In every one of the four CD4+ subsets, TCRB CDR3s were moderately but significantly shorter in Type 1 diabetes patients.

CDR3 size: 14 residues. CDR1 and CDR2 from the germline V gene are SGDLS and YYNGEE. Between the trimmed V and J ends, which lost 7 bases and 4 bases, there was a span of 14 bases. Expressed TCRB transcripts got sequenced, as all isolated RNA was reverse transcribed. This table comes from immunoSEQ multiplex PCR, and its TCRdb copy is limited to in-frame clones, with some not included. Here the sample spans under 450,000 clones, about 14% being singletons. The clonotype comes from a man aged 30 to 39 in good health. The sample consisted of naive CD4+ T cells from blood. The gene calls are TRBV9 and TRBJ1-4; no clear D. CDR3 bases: TGTGCCAGCGGAGCCCTGTCGAATAATGAAAAACTGTTTTTT. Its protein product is CASGALSNNEKLFF.